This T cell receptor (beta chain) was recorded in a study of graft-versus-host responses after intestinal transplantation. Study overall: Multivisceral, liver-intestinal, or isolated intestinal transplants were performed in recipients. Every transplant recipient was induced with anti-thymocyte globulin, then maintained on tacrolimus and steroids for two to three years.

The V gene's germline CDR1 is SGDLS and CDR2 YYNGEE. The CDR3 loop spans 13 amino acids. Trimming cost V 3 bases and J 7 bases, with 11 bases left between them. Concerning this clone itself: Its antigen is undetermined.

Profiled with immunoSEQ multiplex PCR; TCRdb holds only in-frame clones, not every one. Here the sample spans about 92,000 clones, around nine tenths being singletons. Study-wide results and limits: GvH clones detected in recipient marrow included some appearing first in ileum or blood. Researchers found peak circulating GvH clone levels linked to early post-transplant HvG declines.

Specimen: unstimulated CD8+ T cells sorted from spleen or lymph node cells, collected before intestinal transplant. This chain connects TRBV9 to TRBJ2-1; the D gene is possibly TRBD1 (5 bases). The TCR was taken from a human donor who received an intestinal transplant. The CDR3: CASSARTLNEQFF. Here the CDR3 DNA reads TGTGCCAGCAGCGCCCGGACACTAAATGAGCAGTTCTTC.